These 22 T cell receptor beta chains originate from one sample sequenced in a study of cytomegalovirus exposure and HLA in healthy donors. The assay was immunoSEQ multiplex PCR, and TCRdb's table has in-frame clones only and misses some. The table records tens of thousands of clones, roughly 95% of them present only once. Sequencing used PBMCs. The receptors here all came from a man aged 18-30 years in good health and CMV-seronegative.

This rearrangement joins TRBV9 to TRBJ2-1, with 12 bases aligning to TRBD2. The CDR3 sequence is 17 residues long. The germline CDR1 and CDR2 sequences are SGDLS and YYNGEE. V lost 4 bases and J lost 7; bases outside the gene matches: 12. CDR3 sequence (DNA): TGTGCCAGCAGCCCGCACGGGGGAACTAGCGGGAGGAATGAGCAGTTCTTC. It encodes CASSPHGGTSGRNEQFF.

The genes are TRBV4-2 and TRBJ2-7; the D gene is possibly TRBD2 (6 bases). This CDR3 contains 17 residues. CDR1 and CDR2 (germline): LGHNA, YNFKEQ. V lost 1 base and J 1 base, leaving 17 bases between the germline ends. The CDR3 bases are TGTGCCAGCAGCCAAGTTATGGGCGGGGACGGTTCCTACGAGCAGTACTTC. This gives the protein CASSQVMGGDGSYEQYF.

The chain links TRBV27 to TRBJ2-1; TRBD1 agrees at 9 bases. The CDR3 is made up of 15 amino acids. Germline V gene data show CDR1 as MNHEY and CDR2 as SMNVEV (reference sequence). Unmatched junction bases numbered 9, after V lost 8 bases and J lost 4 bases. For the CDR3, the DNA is TGTGCCAGCCGATATTTGGGACAGGGTTACAATGAGCAGTTCTTC. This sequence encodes CASRYLGQGYNEQFF.

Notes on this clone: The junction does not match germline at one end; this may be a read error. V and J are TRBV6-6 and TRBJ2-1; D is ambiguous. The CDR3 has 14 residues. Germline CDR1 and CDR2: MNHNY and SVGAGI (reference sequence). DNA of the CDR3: TGTGCCAGCAGTTACTCAAATTCCTACAATGAGCGGTTCTTC. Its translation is CASSYSNSYNERFF.

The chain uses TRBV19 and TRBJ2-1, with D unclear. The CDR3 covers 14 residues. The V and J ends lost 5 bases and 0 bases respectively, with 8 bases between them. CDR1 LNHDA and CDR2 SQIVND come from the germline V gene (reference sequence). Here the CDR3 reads CASSLRHSYNEQFF. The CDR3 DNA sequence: TGTGCCAGTAGTCTAAGACACTCCTACAATGAGCAGTTCTTC.

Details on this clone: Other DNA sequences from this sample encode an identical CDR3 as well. CDR3 residues: CASSVEGVTEAFF. As DNA, the CDR3 is TGTGCCAGCAGCGTAGAGGGGGTAACTGAAGCTTTCTTT. The genes are TRBV9 and TRBJ1-1, with a tentative D call TRBD1 (6 bases). Germline V gene sequence: CDR1 SGDLS, CDR2 YYNGEE. Between the trimmed V and J ends, which lost 0 bases and 5 bases, there was a span of 8 bases. This CDR3 has 13 amino acids.

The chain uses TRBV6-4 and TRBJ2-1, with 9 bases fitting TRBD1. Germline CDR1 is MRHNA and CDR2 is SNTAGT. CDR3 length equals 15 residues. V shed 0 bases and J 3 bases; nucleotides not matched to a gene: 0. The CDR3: CASSDSTGGYNEQFF. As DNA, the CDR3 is TGTGCCAGCAGTGACTCGACAGGGGGCTACAATGAGCAGTTCTTC.

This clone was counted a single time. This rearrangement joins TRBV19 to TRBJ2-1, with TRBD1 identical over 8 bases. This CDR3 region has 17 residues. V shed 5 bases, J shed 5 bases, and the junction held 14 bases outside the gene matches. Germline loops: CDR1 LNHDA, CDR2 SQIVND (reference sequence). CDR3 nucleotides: TGTGCCAGTAGTGCACCGAACAGGGGGGTGTGGAACAATGAGCAGTTCTTC. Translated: CASSAPNRGVWNNEQFF.

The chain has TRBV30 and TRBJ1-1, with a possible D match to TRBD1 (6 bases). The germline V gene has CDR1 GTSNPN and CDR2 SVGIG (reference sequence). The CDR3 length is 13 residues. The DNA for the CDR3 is TGTGCGTGGGGGCAGCCCATGAACACTGAAGCTTTCTTT. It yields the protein CAWGQPMNTEAFF.

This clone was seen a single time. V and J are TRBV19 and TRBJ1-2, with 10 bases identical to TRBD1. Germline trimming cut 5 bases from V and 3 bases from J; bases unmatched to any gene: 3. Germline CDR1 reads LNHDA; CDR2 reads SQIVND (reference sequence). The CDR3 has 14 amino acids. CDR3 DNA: TGTGCCAGTAGTGACAGGGGGCAGGACTATGGCTACACCTTC. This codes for CASSDRGQDYGYTF.

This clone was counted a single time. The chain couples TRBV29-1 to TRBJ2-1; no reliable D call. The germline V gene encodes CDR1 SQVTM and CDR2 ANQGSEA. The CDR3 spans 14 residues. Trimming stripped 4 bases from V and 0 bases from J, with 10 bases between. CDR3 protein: CSVAIRSSYNEQFF. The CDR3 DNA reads TGCAGCGTTGCTATAAGGAGCTCCTACAATGAGCAGTTCTTC.

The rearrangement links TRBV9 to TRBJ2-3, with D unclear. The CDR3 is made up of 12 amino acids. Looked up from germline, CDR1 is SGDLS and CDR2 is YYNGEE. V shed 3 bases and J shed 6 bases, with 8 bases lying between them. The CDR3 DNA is TGTGCCAGCAGCGGTAGCTTTGATACGCAGTATTTT. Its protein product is CASSGSFDTQYF.

DNA for the CDR3: TGTGCCAGCAGTTTAAAGACAGGGGGCACTGAAGCTTTCTTT. It encodes CASSLKTGGTEAFF. The V gene is TRBV27, the J gene TRBJ1-1; 9 bases line up with TRBD1. After removal of 2 bases from V and 4 bases from J, the junction contained 2 bases not matched to a gene. In germline, CDR1 is MNHEY, CDR2 SMNVEV (reference sequence). The CDR3 contains 14 residues.

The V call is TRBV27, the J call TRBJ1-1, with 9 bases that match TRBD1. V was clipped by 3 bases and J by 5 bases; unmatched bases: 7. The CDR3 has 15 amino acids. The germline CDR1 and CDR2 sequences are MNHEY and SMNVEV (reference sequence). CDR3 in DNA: TGTGCCAGCAGTTTTAGGGACAGGGTGGGGACTGAAGCTTTCTTT. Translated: CASSFRDRVGTEAFF.

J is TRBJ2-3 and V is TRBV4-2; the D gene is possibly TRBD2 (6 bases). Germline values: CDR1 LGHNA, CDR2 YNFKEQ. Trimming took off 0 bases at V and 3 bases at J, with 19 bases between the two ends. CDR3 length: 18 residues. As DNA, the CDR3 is TGTGCCAGCAGCCAAGATCTTAGTTCGGGACTCGAAACAGATACGCAGTATTTT. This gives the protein CASSQDLSSGLETDTQYF.

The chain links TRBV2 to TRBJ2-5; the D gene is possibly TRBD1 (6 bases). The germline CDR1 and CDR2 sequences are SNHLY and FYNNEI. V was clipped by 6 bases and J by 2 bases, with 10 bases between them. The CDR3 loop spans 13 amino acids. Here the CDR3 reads CASRRGGQETQYF. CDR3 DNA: TGTGCCAGCAGACGAGGGGGACAAGAGACCCAGTACTTC.

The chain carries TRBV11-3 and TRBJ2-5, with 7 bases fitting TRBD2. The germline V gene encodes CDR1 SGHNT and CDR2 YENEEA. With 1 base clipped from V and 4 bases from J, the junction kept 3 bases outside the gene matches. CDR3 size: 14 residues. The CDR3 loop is CASSLGGGGETQYF. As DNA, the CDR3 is TGTGCCAGCAGCTTAGGGGGGGGAGGAGAGACCCAGTACTTC.

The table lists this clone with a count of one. DNA for the CDR3: TGTGCCAGCAGCGTAACATCGAACACCGGGGAGCTGTTTTTT. Translated: CASSVTSNTGELFF. The V call is TRBV9, the J call TRBJ2-2; D unclear. CDR1 is SGDLS and CDR2 is YYNGEE in the germline V gene. Trimming took off 1 base at V and 0 bases at J, with 4 bases between the two ends. CDR3 length equals 14 residues.

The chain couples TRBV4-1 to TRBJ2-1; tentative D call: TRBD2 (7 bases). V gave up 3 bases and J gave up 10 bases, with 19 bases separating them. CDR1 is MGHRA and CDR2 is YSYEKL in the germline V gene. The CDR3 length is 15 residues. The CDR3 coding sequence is TGCGCCAGCAGCCATCGAGGGGGAGGGCCTAAGGAGCAGTTCTTC. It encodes CASSHRGGGPKEQFF.

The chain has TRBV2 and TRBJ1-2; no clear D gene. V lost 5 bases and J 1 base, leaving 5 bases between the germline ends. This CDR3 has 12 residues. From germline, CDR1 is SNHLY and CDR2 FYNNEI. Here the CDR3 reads CASSTDNYGYTF. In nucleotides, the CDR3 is TGTGCCAGCAGTACAGATAACTATGGCTACACCTTC.

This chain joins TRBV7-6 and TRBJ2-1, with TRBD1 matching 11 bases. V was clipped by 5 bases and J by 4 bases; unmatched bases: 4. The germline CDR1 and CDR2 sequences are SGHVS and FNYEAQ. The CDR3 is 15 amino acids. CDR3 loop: CASSLGQGGYNEQFF. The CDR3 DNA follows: TGTGCCAGCAGCCTGGGACAGGGGGGATACAATGAGCAGTTCTTC.

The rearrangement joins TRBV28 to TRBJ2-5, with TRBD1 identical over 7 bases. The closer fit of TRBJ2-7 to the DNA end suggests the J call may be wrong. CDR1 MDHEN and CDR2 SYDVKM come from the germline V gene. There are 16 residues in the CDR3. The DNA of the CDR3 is TGTGCCAGCAGTTTCTCCCCCGGAAACAGGGGCTACGAGCAGTACTTC. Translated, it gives CASSFSPGNRGYEQYF.